This TCR beta chain was sequenced for a study of OX40 agonist ivuxolimab in advanced cancers. Describing the broader study: The costimulatory receptor OX40 (CD134) was targeted by ivuxolimab, a fully human IgG2 agonistic monoclonal antibody. In the dose-escalation cohort, around four fifths of patients were male, and the mean age was approximately 64 years, with a range of 23 to 79. Among the roughly 52 dose-escalation patients, 19 had hepatocellular carcinoma, around 15 melanoma, 9 renal cell carcinoma and 9 head and neck cancer. Patients were allowed to have had prior anti-PD-1, anti-PD-L1 or anti-CTLA-4 therapy, and more than 35% of the dose-escalation patients had been treated with checkpoint inhibitors. Peripheral TCRbeta sequencing aimed to test whether ivuxolimab altered TCR sequence diversity and caused clonal T-cell expansion. Intravenous ivuxolimab was administered to patients every 2 weeks at six dose levels: 0.01, 0.1, 0.3, 1.5, 3 and 10 mg/kg. Partial responses occurred in three dose-escalation patients: two with cutaneous melanoma and one with hepatocellular carcinoma. The monotherapy dose-escalation portion (N of about 50 patients) of the phase I ivuxolimab trial is reported in the paper. The paper as a whole reports these results and caveats: On average, CD8+ T cells showed more expanded clones than CD4+ T cells after ivuxolimab. At doses of 0.1 to 3.0 mg/kg, clonal expansion of both CD4+ and CD8+ T cells in blood was seen between baseline and week 6. The antigen specificity of the clonally expanded peripheral T cells was not determined. In partial responders in the 0.1-3.0 mg/kg groups, normalized peripheral clonal expansion was found to be among the lowest, especially among CD8+ T cells. Low levels of normalized T-cell clonal expansion were also seen in some patients who did not respond.

CDR1 and CDR2 (MDHEN, SYDVKM) derive from the germline V gene. V and J are truncated by 5 bases and 0 bases respectively, leaving an intervening sequence of 17 bases. From cysteine to phenylalanine, the CDR3 is 17 amino acids long. This entry keeps only the CDR3 DNA: 51 bases, framed from base 1. Worth noting for this clone: It has no known antigen specificity. Base qualities are not recorded, but no much larger clone differs from it by a single base.

Genomic DNA was extracted from sorted cells for sequencing of the TCRbeta CDR3 region. TCRbeta CDR3 regions were sequenced using the immunoSEQ Assay. TCRdb took over this immuneACCESS table, retaining in-frame rearrangements with V and J assigned. Such tables are incomplete; in checked studies, under half of the missing clones stem from an unresolved V gene, and the remainder is unexplained. This sample has about 110,000 clones in its table, and around nine tenths of those were observed once. The top ten hold about 0.5% of the sample. The trial excluded patients who had a history of autoimmune disease or were on systemic immunosuppression. Peripheral blood for TCR sequencing was collected from all dose cohorts at baseline, on cycle 4 day 1, and on cycle 7 day 1. Samples came from an open-label, multicenter, first-in-human phase I dose-escalation trial of ivuxolimab. Adults with locally advanced or metastatic melanoma, renal cell carcinoma, hepatocellular carcinoma or head and neck squamous cell carcinoma were enrolled in the trial. CD4+ and CD8+ T cells were sorted separately from peripheral blood before TCR sequencing.

Sequences were derived from CD4+ or CD8+ T cells sorted from blood, sampled in a trial of the OX40 agonist ivuxolimab. The V gene is TRBV28 and the J gene is TRBJ2-1; D gene: possibly TRBD2, on 7 matching bases. This TCR derives from an adult with an advanced solid tumor such as melanoma, head and neck, liver or kidney cancer. CDR3 reads: CASSPLWGGRSYNEQFF. The nucleotides are TGTGCCAGCAGTCCCTTATGGGGGGGGCGCTCCTACAATGAGCAGTTCTTC.